This paragraph reports one TCR beta chain. The data were taken from a study of blood T cell repertoires in COVID-19. Study information: COVID-19 samples from acute and convalescent phases originated in the United States, Italy and Spain. The analysed material was cDNA or gDNA that came from T cells, B-cell-depleted T cells, or PBMCs.

This CDR3 region has 19 residues. CDR1 is WNHNN, CDR2 SYGVQD, per germline (reference sequence). The V and J ends lost 6 bases and 4 bases, in that order; junction bases with no gene match: 21. How the authors handled the data: Estimated nucleated cell counts came from reference gene primer amplification. TCRdb's table, derived via immunoSEQ multiplex PCR, lists solely in-frame clones and lacks some. The D gene and trimming were derived from the DNA, and the V and J assignments and clone size from that table. The sample has more than 100,000 clones; more than 75% are singletons. The sequence was obtained from a middle-aged man with active COVID-19. The sample comprised peripheral blood. The rearrangement joins TRBV10-1 to TRBJ2-3; 8 bases are a match to TRBD2. The CDR3 region has the DNA TGCGCCAGCAGAGCTACACTAGGCCCCCGGGGGGGCCATCCAGATACGCAGTATTTT. Translating it yields CASRATLGPRGGHPDTQYF.